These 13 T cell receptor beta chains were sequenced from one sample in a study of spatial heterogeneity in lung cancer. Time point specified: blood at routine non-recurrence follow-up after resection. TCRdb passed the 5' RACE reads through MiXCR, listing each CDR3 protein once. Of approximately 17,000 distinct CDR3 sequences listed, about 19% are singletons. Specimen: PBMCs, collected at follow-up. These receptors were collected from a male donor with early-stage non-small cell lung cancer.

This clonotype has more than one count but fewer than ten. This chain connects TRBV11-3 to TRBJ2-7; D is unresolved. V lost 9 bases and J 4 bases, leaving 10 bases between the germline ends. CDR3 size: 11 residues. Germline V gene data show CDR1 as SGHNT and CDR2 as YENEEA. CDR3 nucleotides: TGTGCCAGGCAACCCCCTTACGAGCAGTACTTC. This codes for CARQPPYEQYF.

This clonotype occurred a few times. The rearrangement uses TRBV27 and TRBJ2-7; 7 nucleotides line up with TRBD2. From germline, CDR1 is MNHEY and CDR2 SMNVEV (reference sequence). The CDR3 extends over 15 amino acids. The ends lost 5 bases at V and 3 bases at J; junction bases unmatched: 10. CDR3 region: CASSTGHSGLYEQYF. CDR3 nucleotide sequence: TGTGCCAGCAGTACCGGACATAGCGGGCTCTACGAGCAGTACTTC.

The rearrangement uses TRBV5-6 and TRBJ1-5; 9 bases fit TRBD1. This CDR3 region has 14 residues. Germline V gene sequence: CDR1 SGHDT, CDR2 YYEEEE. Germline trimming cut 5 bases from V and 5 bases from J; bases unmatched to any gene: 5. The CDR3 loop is CASRRRDRDQPQHF. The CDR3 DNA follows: TGTGCCAGCAGGCGCCGGGACAGGGATCAGCCCCAGCATTTT.

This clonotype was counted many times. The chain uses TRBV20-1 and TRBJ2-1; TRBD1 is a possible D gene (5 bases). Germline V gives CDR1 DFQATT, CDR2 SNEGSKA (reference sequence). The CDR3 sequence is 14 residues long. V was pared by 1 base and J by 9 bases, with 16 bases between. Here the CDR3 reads CSARGTWAGFEQFF. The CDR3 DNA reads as TGCAGTGCTAGAGGGACATGGGCTGGGTTTGAGCAGTTCTTC.

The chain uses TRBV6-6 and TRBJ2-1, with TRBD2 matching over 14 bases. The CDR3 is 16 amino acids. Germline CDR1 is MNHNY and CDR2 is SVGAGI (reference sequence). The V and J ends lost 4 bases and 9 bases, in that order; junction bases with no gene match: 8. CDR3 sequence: CASSSTGTSGGGEQFF. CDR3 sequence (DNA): TGTGCCAGCAGTTCCACCGGGACTAGCGGGGGAGGTGAGCAGTTCTTC.

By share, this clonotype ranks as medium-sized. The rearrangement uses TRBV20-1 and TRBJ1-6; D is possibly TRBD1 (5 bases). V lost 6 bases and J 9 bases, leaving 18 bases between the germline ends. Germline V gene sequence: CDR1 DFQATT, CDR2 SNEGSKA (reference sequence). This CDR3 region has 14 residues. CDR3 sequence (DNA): TGCAGTGCGTCTTTGGGATCGGGGGGTTCACCCCTCCACTTT. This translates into CSASLGSGGSPLHF.

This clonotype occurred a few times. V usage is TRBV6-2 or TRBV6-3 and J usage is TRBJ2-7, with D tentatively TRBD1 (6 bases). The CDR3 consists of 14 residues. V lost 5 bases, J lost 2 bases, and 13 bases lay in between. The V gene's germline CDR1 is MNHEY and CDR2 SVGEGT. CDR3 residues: CASSNGQWTYEQYF. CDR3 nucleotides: TGTGCCAGCAGTAACGGACAGTGGACCTACGAGCAGTACTTC.

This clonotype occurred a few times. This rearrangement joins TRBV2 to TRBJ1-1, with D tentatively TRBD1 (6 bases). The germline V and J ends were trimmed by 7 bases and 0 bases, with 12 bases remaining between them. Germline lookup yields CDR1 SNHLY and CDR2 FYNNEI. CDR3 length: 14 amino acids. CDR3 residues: CASKSDSLNTEAFF. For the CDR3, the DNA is TGTGCCAGCAAATCGGACAGCCTGAACACTGAAGCTTTCTTT.

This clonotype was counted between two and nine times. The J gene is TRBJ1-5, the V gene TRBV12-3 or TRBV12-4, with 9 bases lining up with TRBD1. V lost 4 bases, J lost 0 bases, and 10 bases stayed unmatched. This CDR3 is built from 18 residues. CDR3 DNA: TGTGCCAGCAGTTATCTTCCCGGGACAGGGAATAGCAATCAGCCCCAGCATTTT. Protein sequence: CASSYLPGTGNSNQPQHF.

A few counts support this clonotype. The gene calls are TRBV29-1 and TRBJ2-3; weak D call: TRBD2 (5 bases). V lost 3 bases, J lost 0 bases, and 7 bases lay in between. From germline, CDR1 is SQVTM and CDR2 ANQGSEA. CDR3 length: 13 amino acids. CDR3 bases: TGCAGCGTTGAGGGCGGGAGCACAGATACGCAGTATTTT. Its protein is CSVEGGSTDTQYF.

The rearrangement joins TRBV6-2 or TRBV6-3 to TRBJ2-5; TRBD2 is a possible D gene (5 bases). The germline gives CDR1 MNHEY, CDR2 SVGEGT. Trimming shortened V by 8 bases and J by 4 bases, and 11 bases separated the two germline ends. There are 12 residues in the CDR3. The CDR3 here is CASEGLPETQYF. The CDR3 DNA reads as TGTGCCAGCGAGGGATTGCCAGAGACCCAGTACTTC.

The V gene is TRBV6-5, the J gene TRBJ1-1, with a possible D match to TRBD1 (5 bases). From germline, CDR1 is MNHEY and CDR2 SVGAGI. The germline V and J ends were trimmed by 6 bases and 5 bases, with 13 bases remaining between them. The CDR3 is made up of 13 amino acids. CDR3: CASSQLSGTEAFF. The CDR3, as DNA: TGTGCCAGCAGCCAACTGTCAGGGACTGAAGCTTTCTTT.

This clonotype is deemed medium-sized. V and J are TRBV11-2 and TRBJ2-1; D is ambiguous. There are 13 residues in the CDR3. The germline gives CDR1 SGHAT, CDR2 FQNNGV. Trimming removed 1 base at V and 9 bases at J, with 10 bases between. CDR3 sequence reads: CASSLAQTGEQFF. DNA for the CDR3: TGTGCCAGCAGCTTAGCCCAGACGGGTGAGCAGTTCTTC.